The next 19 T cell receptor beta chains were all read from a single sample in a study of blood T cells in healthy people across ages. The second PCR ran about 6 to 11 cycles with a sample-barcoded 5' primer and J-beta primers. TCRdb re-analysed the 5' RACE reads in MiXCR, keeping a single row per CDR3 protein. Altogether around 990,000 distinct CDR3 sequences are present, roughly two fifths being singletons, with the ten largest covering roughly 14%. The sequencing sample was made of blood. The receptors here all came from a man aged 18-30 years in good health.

The CDR3 bases are TGTGCCAGCAGTCGGGACTTCAAGAACTATGGCTACACCTTC. It specifies CASSRDFKNYGYTF. The chain has TRBV6-5 and TRBJ1-2; the D gene is possibly TRBD1 (5 bases). CDR1 MNHEY and CDR2 SVGAGI come from the germline V gene. V was clipped by 5 bases and J by 2 bases, with 12 bases between them. The CDR3 runs 14 residues.

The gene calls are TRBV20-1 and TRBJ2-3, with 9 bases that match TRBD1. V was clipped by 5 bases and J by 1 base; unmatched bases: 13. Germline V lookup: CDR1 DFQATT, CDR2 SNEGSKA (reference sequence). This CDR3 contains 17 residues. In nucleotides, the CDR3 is TGCAGTGCTGGGGGACAGGGAGGCTTATCTGGCACAGATACGCAGTATTTT. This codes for CSAGGQGGLSGTDTQYF.

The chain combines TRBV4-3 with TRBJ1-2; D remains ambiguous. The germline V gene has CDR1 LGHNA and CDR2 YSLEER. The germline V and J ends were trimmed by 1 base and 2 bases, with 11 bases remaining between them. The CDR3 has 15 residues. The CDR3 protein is CASSQVRGINYGYTF. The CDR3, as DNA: TGCGCCAGCAGCCAAGTTCGAGGGATAAACTATGGCTACACCTTC.

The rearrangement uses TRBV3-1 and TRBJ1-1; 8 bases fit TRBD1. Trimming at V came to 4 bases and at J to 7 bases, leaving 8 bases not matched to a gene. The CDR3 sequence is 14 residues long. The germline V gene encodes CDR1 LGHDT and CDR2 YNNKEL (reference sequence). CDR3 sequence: CASSLRTGPVEAFF. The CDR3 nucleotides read TGTGCCAGCAGCCTCCGGACAGGGCCTGTTGAAGCTTTCTTT.

The CDR3 here is CASRVGTNNEQFF. In nucleotides, the CDR3 is TGTGCCAGCCGGGTGGGGACGAACAATGAGCAGTTCTTC. The V gene is TRBV6-2 or TRBV6-3, the J gene TRBJ2-1; TRBD1 or TRBD2 may be the D gene (5 bases each). The V end was cut by 8 bases, the J end by 5 bases, with 13 bases between. Germline V gene sequence: CDR1 MNHEY, CDR2 SVGEGT. CDR3 length: 13 residues.

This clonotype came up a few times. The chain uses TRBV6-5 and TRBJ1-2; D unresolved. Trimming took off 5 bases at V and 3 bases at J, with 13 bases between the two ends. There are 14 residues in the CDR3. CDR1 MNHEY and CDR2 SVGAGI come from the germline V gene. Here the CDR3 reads CASSTQPTDYGYTF. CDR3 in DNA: TGTGCCAGCAGTACCCAGCCAACGGACTATGGCTACACCTTC.

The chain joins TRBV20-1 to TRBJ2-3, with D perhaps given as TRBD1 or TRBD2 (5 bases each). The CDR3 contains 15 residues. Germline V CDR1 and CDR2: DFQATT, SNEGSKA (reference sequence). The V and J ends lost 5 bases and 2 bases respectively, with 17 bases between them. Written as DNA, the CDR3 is TGCAGTGCTGTCTCGAGGGGCGGGTACACAGATACGCAGTATTTT. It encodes CSAVSRGGYTDTQYF.

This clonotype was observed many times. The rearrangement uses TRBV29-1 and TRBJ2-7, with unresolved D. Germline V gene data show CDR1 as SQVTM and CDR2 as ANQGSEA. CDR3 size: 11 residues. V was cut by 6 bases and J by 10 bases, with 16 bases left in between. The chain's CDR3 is CSVLLGGAQYF. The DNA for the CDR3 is TGCAGCGTCTTACTCGGTGGAGCCCAGTACTTC.

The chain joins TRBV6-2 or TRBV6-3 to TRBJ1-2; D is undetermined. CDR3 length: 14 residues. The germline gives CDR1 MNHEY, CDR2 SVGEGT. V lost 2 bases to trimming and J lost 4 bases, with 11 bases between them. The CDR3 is CASSYAGIGYGYTF. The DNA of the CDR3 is TGTGCCAGCAGTTACGCGGGAATCGGCTATGGCTACACCTTC.

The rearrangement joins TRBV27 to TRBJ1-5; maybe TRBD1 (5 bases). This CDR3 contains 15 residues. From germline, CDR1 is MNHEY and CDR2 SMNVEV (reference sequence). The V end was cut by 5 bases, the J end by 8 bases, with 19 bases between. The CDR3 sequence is CASSPQRGGSEPQHF. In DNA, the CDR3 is TGTGCCAGCAGTCCTCAACGGGGCGGCAGTGAGCCCCAGCATTTT.

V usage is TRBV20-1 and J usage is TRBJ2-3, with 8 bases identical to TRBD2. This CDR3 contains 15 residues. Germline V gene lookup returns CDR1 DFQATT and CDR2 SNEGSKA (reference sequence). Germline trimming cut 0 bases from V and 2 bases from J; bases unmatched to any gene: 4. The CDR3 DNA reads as TGCAGTGCTAGAGATCGGGGGGGCGACACAGATACGCAGTATTTT. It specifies CSARDRGGDTDTQYF.

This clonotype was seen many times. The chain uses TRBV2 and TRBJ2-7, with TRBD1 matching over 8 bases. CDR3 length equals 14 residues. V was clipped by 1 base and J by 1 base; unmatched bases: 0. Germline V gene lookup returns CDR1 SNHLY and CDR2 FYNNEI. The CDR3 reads CASSEDRGSYEQYF. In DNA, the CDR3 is TGTGCCAGCAGTGAAGACAGGGGGTCCTACGAGCAGTACTTC.

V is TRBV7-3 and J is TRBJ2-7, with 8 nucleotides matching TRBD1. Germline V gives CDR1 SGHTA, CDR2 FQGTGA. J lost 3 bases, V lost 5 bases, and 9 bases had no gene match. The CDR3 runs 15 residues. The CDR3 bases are TGTGCCAGCAGCCTGCGACAGGGGACCTACTACGAGCAGTACTTC. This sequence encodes CASSLRQGTYYEQYF.

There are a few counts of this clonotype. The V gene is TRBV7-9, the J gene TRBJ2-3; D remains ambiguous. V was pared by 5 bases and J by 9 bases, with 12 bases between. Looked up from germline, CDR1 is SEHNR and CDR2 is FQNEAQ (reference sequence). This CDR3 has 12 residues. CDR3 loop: CASSGTRPTQYF. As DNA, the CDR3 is TGTGCCAGCAGCGGAACAAGGCCCACGCAGTATTTT.

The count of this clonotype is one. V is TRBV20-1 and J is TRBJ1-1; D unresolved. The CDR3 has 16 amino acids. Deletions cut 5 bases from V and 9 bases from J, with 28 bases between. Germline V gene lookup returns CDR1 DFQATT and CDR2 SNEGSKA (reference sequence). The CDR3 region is CSAPTAKGNVYPQAFF. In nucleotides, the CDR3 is TGCAGTGCTCCAACCGCCAAGGGTAACGTCTACCCCCAAGCTTTCTTT.

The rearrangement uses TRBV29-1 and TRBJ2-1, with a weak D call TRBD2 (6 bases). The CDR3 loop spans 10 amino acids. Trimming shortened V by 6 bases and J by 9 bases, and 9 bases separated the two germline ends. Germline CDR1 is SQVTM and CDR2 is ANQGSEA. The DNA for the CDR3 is TGCAGCGTGGGACTTACTGAGCAGTTCTTC. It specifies CSVGLTEQFF.

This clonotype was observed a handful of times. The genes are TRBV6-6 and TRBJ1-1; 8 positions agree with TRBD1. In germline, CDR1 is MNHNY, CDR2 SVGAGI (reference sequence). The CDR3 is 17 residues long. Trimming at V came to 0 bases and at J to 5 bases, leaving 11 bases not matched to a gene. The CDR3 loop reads CASSYSFAHRGYTEAFF. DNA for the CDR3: TGTGCCAGCAGTTACTCGTTTGCCCACAGGGGGTATACTGAAGCTTTCTTT.

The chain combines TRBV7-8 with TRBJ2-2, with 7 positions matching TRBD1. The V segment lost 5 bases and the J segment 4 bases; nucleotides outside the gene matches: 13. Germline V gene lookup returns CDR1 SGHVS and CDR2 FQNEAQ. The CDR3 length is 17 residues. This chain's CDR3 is CASSLLTGTVITGELFF. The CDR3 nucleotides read TGTGCCAGCAGCCTACTTACCGGGACAGTCATCACCGGGGAGCTGTTTTTT.

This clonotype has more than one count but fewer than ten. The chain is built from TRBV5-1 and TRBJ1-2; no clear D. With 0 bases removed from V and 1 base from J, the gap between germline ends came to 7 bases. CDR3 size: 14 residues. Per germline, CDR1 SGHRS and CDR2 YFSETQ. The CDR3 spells CASSLDSFNYGYTF. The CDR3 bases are TGCGCCAGCAGCTTGGACAGCTTTAACTATGGCTACACCTTC.